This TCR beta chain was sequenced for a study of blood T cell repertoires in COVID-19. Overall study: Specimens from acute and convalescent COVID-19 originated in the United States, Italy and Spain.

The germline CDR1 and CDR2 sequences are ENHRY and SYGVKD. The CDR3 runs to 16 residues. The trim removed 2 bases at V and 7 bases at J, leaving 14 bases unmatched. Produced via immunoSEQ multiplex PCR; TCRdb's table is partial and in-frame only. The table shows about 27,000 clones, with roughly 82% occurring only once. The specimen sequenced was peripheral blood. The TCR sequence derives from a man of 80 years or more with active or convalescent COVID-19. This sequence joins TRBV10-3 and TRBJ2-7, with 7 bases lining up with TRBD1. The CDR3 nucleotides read TGTGCCATCAGTGAGGCCGTGAGGGGGCTCAGACTTGAGCAGTACTTC. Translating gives CAISEAVRGLRLEQYF.